What follows are 29 T cell receptor beta chains derived from one specimen sequenced in a study of cytomegalovirus exposure and HLA in healthy donors. In the PCR, 60 Vbeta and 13 Jbeta primers were used. Repertoires were generated with immunoSEQ multiplex PCR, while TCRdb's copy carries only in-frame clones and drops some. In the table there are 100,000 or so clones, around 84% of which are singletons. Sequencing was carried out using PBMCs. All receptors come from a human donor in good health.

V is TRBV11-3 and J is TRBJ2-7; D may be TRBD2 (6 bases). The CDR3 is made up of 15 amino acids. Trimming took 1 base from V and 4 from J, leaving 14 bases between them. Germline V CDR1 and CDR2: SGHNT, YENEEA. This CDR3 reads CASSLASSAEYEQYF. In DNA, the CDR3 is TGTGCCAGCAGCTTAGCGTCTAGCGCCGAATACGAGCAGTACTTC.

This clone was seen more than once but under ten times. V usage is TRBV5-6 and J usage is TRBJ1-1; TRBD1 matches at 7 bases. Trimming at V came to 0 bases and at J to 3 bases, leaving 17 bases not matched to a gene. Germline CDR1 reads SGHDT; CDR2 reads YYEEEE. The CDR3 has 19 residues. CDR3: CASSLGGDRAGVGHTEAFF. The DNA of the CDR3 is TGTGCCAGCAGCTTGGGAGGCGACAGGGCCGGGGTGGGCCACACTGAAGCTTTCTTT.

The rearrangement uses TRBV5-1 and TRBJ2-2; 10 bases line up with TRBD2. Losses at the gene ends were 6 bases for V and 2 bases for J; bases not matched to a gene: 10. The CDR3 runs 17 residues. Germline V gene lookup returns CDR1 SGHRS and CDR2 YFSETQ. CDR3 DNA sequence: TGCGCCAGCAAGGTGTTTAGCGGGGGGTCTAACACCGGGGAGCTGTTTTTT. This sequence encodes CASKVFSGGSNTGELFF. The variable domain in full, with the rest retrieved from reference TRBV5-1 and TRBJ2-2, is KAGVTQTPRYLIKTRGQQVTLSCSPISGHRSVSWYQQTPGQGLQFLFEYFSETQRNKGNFPGRFSGRQFSNSRSEMNVSTLELGDSALYLCASKVFSGGSNTGELFFGEGSRLTVL.

The genes are TRBV6-5 and TRBJ2-7, with D possibly TRBD1 on 5 matching bases. Per the germline V gene, CDR1 is MNHEY and CDR2 is SVGAGI. The CDR3 has 14 amino acids. V shed 4 bases and J shed 0 bases, with 10 bases lying between them. The CDR3 DNA reads TGTGCCAGCAGTTTAGACAGAATCTCCTACGAGCAGTACTTC. Its translation: CASSLDRISYEQYF.

The chain joins TRBV29-1 to TRBJ2-7, with a possible D match to TRBD1 (5 bases). Trimming left V 4 bases short and J 6 bases short, with 19 bases between. This CDR3 spans 14 amino acids. In germline, CDR1 is SQVTM, CDR2 ANQGSEA. The chain's CDR3 is CSVGVGQGKREQYF. DNA of the CDR3: TGCAGCGTTGGAGTGGGGCAGGGAAAACGCGAGCAGTACTTC.

This clone occurred a few times. The chain has TRBV28 and TRBJ1-1; TRBD1 is a possible D gene (5 bases). The CDR3 is 16 residues long. The V gene lost 3 bases and the J gene lost 3 bases, with 17 bases spanning the gap. Per the germline V gene, CDR1 is MDHEN and CDR2 is SYDVKM. CDR3 nucleotides: TGTGCCAGCAGTTTTACCGCAGGGATAGGGGACACTGAAGCTTTCTTT. This gives the protein CASSFTAGIGDTEAFF.

This clone turned up a few times. The chain carries TRBV2 and TRBJ1-2; 7 bases map to TRBD1. Unmatched junction bases numbered 6, after V lost 8 bases and J lost 6 bases. This CDR3 spans 12 amino acids. Per germline, CDR1 SNHLY and CDR2 FYNNEI. CDR3 loop: CASRQGFHGYTF. CDR3 bases: TGTGCCAGCCGACAGGGATTCCATGGCTACACCTTC.

The sample holds one count of this clone. J is TRBJ2-3 and V is TRBV18, with 9 bases lining up with TRBD1. After removal of 4 bases from V and 4 bases from J, the junction contained 9 bases not matched to a gene. Germline CDR1 reads KGHSH; CDR2 reads LQKENI. The CDR3 contains 16 residues. CDR3 in DNA: TGTGCCAGCTCACGCCGGTCCGGGACAGGGTCAGATACGCAGTATTTT. It is translated as CASSRRSGTGSDTQYF.

V and J are TRBV27 and TRBJ2-7, with 9 nucleotides matching TRBD1. This CDR3 has 14 residues. The V gene's germline CDR1 is MNHEY and CDR2 SMNVEV (reference sequence). V lost 7 bases to trimming and J lost 2 bases; unmatched junction nucleotides: 6. CDR3 DNA: TGTGCCAGCAAATTCGGGACAGGGACCTACGAGCAGTACTTC. Translation: CASKFGTGTYEQYF.

In its sample, this clone was seen once. This chain links TRBV30 with TRBJ1-2; no clear D gene. Germline loops: CDR1 GTSNPN, CDR2 SVGIG (reference sequence). The CDR3 runs 15 residues. Trimming left V 4 bases short and J 2 bases short, with 17 bases between. The CDR3 protein is CAWTHSGKGNYGYTF. The CDR3 DNA sequence: TGTGCCTGGACCCATTCGGGGAAAGGGAACTATGGCTACACCTTC.

CDR3 nucleotide sequence: TGTGCCAGCACACAGGGCCTGGGGCAGCCCCAGCATTTT. Encoded protein: CASTQGLGQPQHF. The chain has TRBV25-1 and TRBJ1-5, with D possibly matching TRBD1 (6 bases). V dropped 7 bases and J dropped 7 bases, with 14 bases sitting between them. There are 13 residues in the CDR3. CDR1 MGHDK and CDR2 SYGVNS come from the germline V gene.

The rearrangement links TRBV20-1 to TRBJ2-7; tentatively, D is TRBD1 (5 bases). The germline V gene has CDR1 DFQATT and CDR2 SNEGSKA (reference sequence). The CDR3 is 11 residues long. Between the trimmed V and J ends, which lost 0 bases and 6 bases, there was a span of 6 bases. The CDR3, as DNA: TGCAGTGCTAGAGATCAGGGCGAGCAGTACTTC. As protein: CSARDQGEQYF.

This clone was found a few times. The chain joins TRBV5-5 to TRBJ1-4; D might be TRBD1 (6 bases). The length of the CDR3 is 18 residues. Between the trimmed V and J ends, which lost 4 bases and 7 bases, there was a span of 26 bases. Germline lookup yields CDR1 SGHKS and CDR2 YYEKEE (reference sequence). CDR3 coding DNA: TGTGCCAGCAGCCCTGGTTTTGCCAGACAGGTCTCGGGTGAAAAACTGTTTTTT. Translated: CASSPGFARQVSGEKLFF. The entire variable domain, with the rest obtained from reference TRBV5-5 and TRBJ1-4, is as follows: DAGVTQSPTHLIKTRGQQVTLRCSPISGHKSVSWYQQVLGQGPQFIFQYYEKEERGRGNFPDRFSARQFPNYSSELNVNALLLGDSALYLCASSPGFARQVSGEKLFFGSGTQLSVL.

This clone showed up just a few times. This chain uses TRBV2 with TRBJ2-5; maybe TRBD2 (7 bases). V was clipped by 4 bases and J by 2 bases, with 17 bases between them. This CDR3 region has 16 residues. Germline V lookup: CDR1 SNHLY, CDR2 FYNNEI. CDR3 nucleotides: TGTGCCAGCAGTGGAGCCGGCAGGGGAGGGCAAGAGACCCAGTACTTC. Protein product: CASSGAGRGGQETQYF.

This clone was seen only once. The chain links TRBV30 to TRBJ2-7, with 10 bases matching TRBD1. Looked up from germline, CDR1 is GTSNPN and CDR2 is SVGIG (reference sequence). This CDR3 has 14 amino acids. Germline trimming cut 2 bases from V and 5 bases from J; bases unmatched to any gene: 6. The CDR3 DNA reads as TGTGCCTGGAGTCGACAGGGGGCGGGCGACGAGCAGTACTTC. It specifies CAWSRQGAGDEQYF.

This clone was counted between two and nine times. The chain combines TRBV19 with TRBJ1-4; 8 nucleotides match TRBD1. The ends lost 8 bases at V and 5 bases at J; junction bases unmatched: 7. The germline V gene encodes CDR1 LNHDA and CDR2 SQIVND (reference sequence). The CDR3 contains 14 residues. The CDR3, as DNA: TGTGCCAGTGGTCTACAGGGGGAGAATGAAAAACTGTTTTTT. Protein: CASGLQGENEKLFF.

The chain combines TRBV14 with TRBJ1-1; D gene uncertain. Germline V gene sequence: CDR1 SGHDN, CDR2 FVKESK. The length of the CDR3 is 15 residues. V was pared by 0 bases and J by 1 base, with 9 bases between. The CDR3 here is CASSQDRLKNTEAFF. The DNA of the CDR3 is TGTGCCAGCAGCCAAGACCGTTTAAAGAACACTGAAGCTTTCTTT.

The rearrangement links TRBV11-3 to TRBJ2-2, with D maybe TRBD2 (5 bases). The CDR3 sequence is 14 residues long. V lost 5 bases to trimming and J lost 2 bases, with 9 bases between them. Germline V gene lookup returns CDR1 SGHNT and CDR2 YENEEA. The CDR3 DNA reads TGTGCCAGCAGCCAGGACTCTAACACCGGGGAGCTGTTTTTT. Translating gives CASSQDSNTGELFF.

The J gene is TRBJ2-3, the V gene TRBV11-2, with D perhaps matching TRBD1 (5 bases). Germline lookup yields CDR1 SGHAT and CDR2 FQNNGV. The CDR3 extends over 14 amino acids. Between the trimmed V and J ends, which lost 0 bases and 5 bases, there was a span of 9 bases. In nucleotides, the CDR3 is TGTGCCAGCAGCTTAGACCCCCAGGGAGATACGCAGTATTTT. Its translation: CASSLDPQGDTQYF. The whole variable domain, filled in from reference TRBV11-2 and TRBJ2-3, reads EAGVAQSPRYKIIEKRQSVAFWCNPISGHATLYWYQQILGQGPKLLIQFQNNGVVDDSQLPKDRFSAERLKGVDSTLKIQPAKLEDSAVYLCASSLDPQGDTQYFGPGTRLTVL.

V usage is TRBV7-8 and J usage is TRBJ2-1; tentatively, D is TRBD2 (5 bases). V was trimmed by 3 bases and J by 8 bases, leaving 14 bases between them. CDR3 length: 14 residues. From germline, CDR1 is SGHVS and CDR2 FQNEAQ. CDR3 nucleotides: TGTGCCAGCAGCTTCGCTGCGGGTAGGGATGAGCAGTTCTTC. This translates into CASSFAAGRDEQFF. The whole variable domain, remainder taken from reference TRBV7-8 and TRBJ2-1, is GAGVSQSPRYKVAKRGQDVALRCDPISGHVSLFWYQQALGQGPEFLTYFQNEAQLDKSGLPSDRFFAERPEGSVSTLKIQRTQQEDSAVYLCASSFAAGRDEQFFGPGTRLTVL.

This clone came up once. The rearrangement uses TRBV7-9 and TRBJ1-1; D remains unclear. V lost 5 bases and J lost 0, with 7 bases in between. CDR3 length: 13 amino acids. From germline, CDR1 is SEHNR and CDR2 FQNEAQ (reference sequence). Written as DNA, the CDR3 is TGTGCCAGCAGCCAAAATCTGAACACTGAAGCTTTCTTT. It yields the protein CASSQNLNTEAFF.

The genes are TRBV2 and TRBJ2-5, with D possibly matching TRBD2 (5 bases). V was pared by 6 bases and J by 1 base, with 12 bases between. This CDR3 contains 14 residues. Germline values: CDR1 SNHLY, CDR2 FYNNEI. The CDR3 loop reads CASSPGWVQETQYF. The CDR3 DNA sequence: TGTGCCAGCAGCCCGGGGTGGGTCCAAGAGACCCAGTACTTC.

The chain uses TRBV11-2 and TRBJ2-3; 7 bases map to TRBD2. The CDR3 totals 15 residues. CDR1 is SGHAT and CDR2 is FQNNGV in the germline V gene. The trim removed 4 bases at V and 3 bases at J, leaving 7 bases unmatched. This chain's CDR3 is CASSYVGGGTDTQYF. CDR3 DNA sequence: TGTGCCAGCAGCTACGTTGGGGGAGGGACAGATACGCAGTATTTT.

The chain has TRBV18 and TRBJ1-1; D is perhaps TRBD1 (5 bases). Germline V CDR1 and CDR2: KGHSH, LQKENI. The CDR3 runs to 15 residues. Deletions cut 5 bases from V and 7 bases from J, with 20 bases between. The CDR3 sequence: CASSSQTGHELEAFF. CDR3 DNA sequence: TGTGCCAGCTCATCTCAAACAGGTCACGAACTTGAAGCTTTCTTT.

The chain uses TRBV4-1 and TRBJ2-5; D may be TRBD1 (7 bases). The end of the DNA fits TRBJ2-7 better, so the J call may be wrong. Germline V lookup: CDR1 MGHRA, CDR2 YSYEKL. The CDR3 loop spans 16 amino acids. Written as DNA, the CDR3 is TGCGCCAGCAGCCAAGGGCGGGACAGCCTAACCTACGAGCAGTACTTC. Translated, it gives CASSQGRDSLTYEQYF.

The gene calls are TRBV9 and TRBJ2-7, with 7 bases identical to TRBD1. The V gene end was trimmed by 0 bases and the J gene end by 3 bases; junction bases not matched to a gene: 6. The germline V gene encodes CDR1 SGDLS and CDR2 YYNGEE. The CDR3 sequence is 15 residues long. The chain's CDR3 is CASSVGGTVLYEQYF. DNA of the CDR3: TGTGCCAGCAGCGTAGGGGGGACAGTTCTCTACGAGCAGTACTTC. Supplemented by reference TRBV9 and TRBJ2-7, the full variable domain reads DSGVTQTPKHLITATGQRVTLRCSPRSGDLSVYWYQQSLDQGLQFLIQYYNGEERAKGNILERFSAQQFPDLHSELNLSSLELGDSALYFCASSVGGTVLYEQYFGPGTRLTVT.

The chain recombines TRBV5-1 with TRBJ2-3; 12 nucleotides agree with TRBD2. In germline, CDR1 is SGHRS, CDR2 YFSETQ. The CDR3 runs to 16 residues. The V segment lost 4 bases and the J segment 4 bases; nucleotides outside the gene matches: 7. The CDR3 nucleotides read TGCGCCAGCAGCCCTCTAGCGGGAGGGCCGGCAGATACGCAGTATTTT. This encodes CASSPLAGGPADTQYF.

This clone was detected a few times. The chain uses TRBV6-4 and TRBJ2-1, with 10 bases identical to TRBD2. The CDR3 is made up of 15 amino acids. Germline CDR1 is MRHNA and CDR2 is SNTAGT. V gave up 6 bases and J gave up 6 bases; unmatched junction bases: 8. This CDR3 is CASRKRGGLSNEQFF. Here the CDR3 DNA reads TGTGCCAGCAGGAAGCGGGGGGGCCTAAGCAATGAGCAGTTCTTC.

The rearrangement joins TRBV14 to TRBJ1-1, with D hard to call. CDR1 is SGHDN, CDR2 FVKESK, per germline. The CDR3 has 17 residues. Trimming stripped 4 bases from V and 0 bases from J, with 18 bases between. As DNA, the CDR3 is TGTGCCAGCAGCCTAGGAGGGATGGCCAATATGAACACTGAAGCTTTCTTT. Amino acid sequence: CASSLGGMANMNTEAFF. The variable domain in full, with the rest retrieved from reference TRBV14 and TRBJ1-1, is EAGVTQFPSHSVIEKGQTVTLRCDPISGHDNLYWYRRVMGKEIKFLLHFVKESKQDESGMPNNRFLAERTGGTYSTLKVQPAELEDSGVYFCASSLGGMANMNTEAFFGQGTRLTVV.